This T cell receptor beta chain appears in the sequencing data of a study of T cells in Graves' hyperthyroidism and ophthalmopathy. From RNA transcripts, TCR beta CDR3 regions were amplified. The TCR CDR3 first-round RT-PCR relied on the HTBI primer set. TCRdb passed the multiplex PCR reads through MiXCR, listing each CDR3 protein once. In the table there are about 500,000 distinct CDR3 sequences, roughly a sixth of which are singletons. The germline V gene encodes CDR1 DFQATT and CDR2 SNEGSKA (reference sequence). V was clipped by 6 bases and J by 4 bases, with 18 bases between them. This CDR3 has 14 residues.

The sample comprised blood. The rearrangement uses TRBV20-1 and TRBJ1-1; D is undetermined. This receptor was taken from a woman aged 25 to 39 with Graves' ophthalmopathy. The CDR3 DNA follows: TGCAGTGCCGTTGACCCTTTGAGTGGCACTGAAGCTTTCTTT. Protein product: CSAVDPLSGTEAFF.